This T cell receptor beta chain originates from a study of shared clonotypes between healthy human individuals. About the study: Per donor, three plates held CD4 naive cells, three held CD4 memory, two held CD8 naive and one held CD8 memory.

Study-wide results and caveats: Naive subsets, compared against memory subsets, generally had larger estimated richness values.

Trimming took off 5 bases at V and 1 base at J, with 9 bases between the two ends. The CDR3 has 13 residues. In germline, CDR1 is SEHNR, CDR2 FQNEAQ (reference sequence). A deep-level run was used for the assay. Clones were sequenced by immunoSEQ multiplex PCR, and TCRdb holds only the in-frame ones, with some missing. This table holds some 2 million clones, roughly 95% found once. CD45RO-negative CD8 cells positively selected for CCR7 made up the naive population, which excluded terminally differentiated effector memory CD45RA+ cells. Concerning this clone itself: What it binds is not known. This sample also contains other DNA sequences that code for the same CDR3.

Sequencing was carried out using naive CD8+ T cells sorted from blood. The chain has TRBV7-9 and TRBJ2-7; D perhaps matches TRBD1 (6 bases). This TCR was sampled from a man between 18 and 29 years old in good health. The CDR3 DNA reads as TGTGCCAGCAGCCATGGACAGTCCTACGAGCAGTACTTC. Protein sequence: CASSHGQSYEQYF. Using reference TRBV7-9 and TRBJ2-7 for the parts outside the CDR3, the full variable domain is DTGVSQNPRHKITKRGQNVTFRCDPISEHNRLYWYRQTLGQGPEFLTYFQNEAQLEKSRLLSDRFSAERPKGSFSTLEIQRTEQGDSAMYLCASSHGQSYEQYFGPGTRLTVT.